The 24 T cell receptor beta chains below all came from one sample that was sequenced in a study of shared clonotypes between healthy human individuals. The repertoire was sequenced with immunoSEQ multiplex PCR; TCRdb's copy has only in-frame clones and lacks some. The sample lists about 730,000 clones, over 55% occurring once. The sample was memory CD4+ T cells sorted from blood. Documented subset: CD45RA-negative fraction. The receptors were gathered from a woman aged 25 to 39 in good health.

The J gene is TRBJ2-5, the V gene TRBV5-1; perhaps TRBD2 as D (5 bases). Trimming removed 4 bases at V and 0 bases at J, with 13 bases between. CDR1 is SGHRS and CDR2 is YFSETQ in the germline V gene. The CDR3 length is 15 residues. The CDR3, as DNA: TGCGCCAGCAGCCATGGAGGCGGGTACCAAGAGACCCAGTACTTC. Its protein is CASSHGGGYQETQYF.

The V call is TRBV29-1, the J call TRBJ2-1; the match to TRBD1 covers 7 bases. CDR3 length: 11 residues. From germline, CDR1 is SQVTM and CDR2 ANQGSEA. V was pared by 4 bases and J by 12 bases, with 6 bases of the junction left unmatched. The CDR3 nucleotides are TGCAGCGTTGCTACAAGGGACAGGCAGTTCTTC. The encoded protein is CSVATRDRQFF.

V usage is TRBV27 and J usage is TRBJ2-1; maybe TRBD2 (5 bases). The germline V gene encodes CDR1 MNHEY and CDR2 SMNVEV (reference sequence). Trimming pared 5 bases from V and 0 bases from J, leaving 11 bases between. The CDR3 has 15 amino acids. The CDR3 is CASSPSSYSYNEQFF. The CDR3 DNA reads as TGTGCCAGCAGTCCTTCTAGCTACTCCTACAATGAGCAGTTCTTC.

J is TRBJ2-7 and V is TRBV11-2, with a possible D match to TRBD1 (6 bases). Per germline, CDR1 SGHAT and CDR2 FQNNGV. The V and J ends lost 5 bases and 6 bases respectively, with 17 bases between them. The CDR3 spans 14 residues. For the CDR3, the DNA is TGTGCCAGCAGCGCAGGCAGGGGTCAGGGCGAGCAGTACTTC. It specifies CASSAGRGQGEQYF.

The chain uses TRBV7-2 and TRBJ2-2; D perhaps matches TRBD1 (5 bases). This CDR3 comprises 14 residues. Germline lookup yields CDR1 SGHTA and CDR2 FQGNSA. Trimming left V 1 base short and J 6 bases short, with 9 bases between. The DNA for the CDR3 is TGTGCCAGCAGCTTAGACCAGGGTCCCGGGGAGCTGTTTTTT. It codes for CASSLDQGPGELFF.

CDR3 sequence reads: CASSARDLLGEQYF. The CDR3 DNA reads TGTGCCAGCAGCGCCCGGGACTTATTGGGGGAGCAGTACTTC. The rearrangement uses TRBV9 and TRBJ2-7; a weak D match, TRBD2 (6 bases). This CDR3 contains 14 residues. Trimming took 3 bases from V and 7 from J, leaving 17 bases between them. Germline V lookup: CDR1 SGDLS, CDR2 YYNGEE.

The chain joins TRBV27 to TRBJ2-1; TRBD1 agrees at 11 bases. The V gene's germline CDR1 is MNHEY and CDR2 SMNVEV (reference sequence). The CDR3 length is 18 residues. V was clipped by 4 bases and J by 6 bases; unmatched bases: 14. The CDR3 loop is CASSYQYTGTGGGNEQFF. The CDR3 DNA sequence: TGTGCCAGCAGTTATCAATACACCGGGACAGGGGGAGGCAATGAGCAGTTCTTC.

The gene calls are TRBV5-1 and TRBJ2-7, with 7 bases lining up with TRBD1. The CDR3 is made up of 15 amino acids. Germline CDR1 SGHRS, CDR2 YFSETQ. With 0 bases clipped from V and 6 bases from J, the junction kept 9 bases outside the gene matches. The CDR3 loop is CASSLATTGSREQYF. In nucleotides, the CDR3 is TGCGCCAGCAGCTTGGCCACGACAGGGTCTCGCGAGCAGTACTTC. Using reference TRBV5-1 and TRBJ2-7 for the parts outside the CDR3, the full variable domain is KAGVTQTPRYLIKTRGQQVTLSCSPISGHRSVSWYQQTPGQGLQFLFEYFSETQRNKGNFPGRFSGRQFSNSRSEMNVSTLELGDSALYLCASSLATTGSREQYFGPGTRLTVT.

At least ten counts were recorded for this clone. V and J are TRBV25-1 and TRBJ2-7; D gene uncertain. V was trimmed by 1 base and J by 2 bases, leaving 9 bases between them. This CDR3 has 14 amino acids. Germline V gives CDR1 MGHDK, CDR2 SYGVNS. The CDR3: CASSESGQTYEQYF. The CDR3 DNA reads as TGTGCCAGCAGTGAATCTGGCCAGACCTACGAGCAGTACTTC.

CDR3 region: CASSSGLAGPDTQYF. Here the CDR3 DNA reads TGTGCCAGCAGCTCGGGACTAGCGGGCCCCGATACGCAGTATTTT. The chain recombines TRBV11-2 with TRBJ2-3, with 12 bases that match TRBD2. In germline, CDR1 is SGHAT, CDR2 FQNNGV. This CDR3 comprises 15 residues. Trimming cost V 4 bases and J 6 bases; bases outside gene matches: 5.

CDR3 loop: CASSYGQGARGNTIYF. The DNA of the CDR3 is TGCGCCAGCAGCTACGGACAGGGGGCGCGGGGAAACACCATATATTTT. The chain links TRBV5-1 to TRBJ1-3, with TRBD1 matching over 11 bases. From germline, CDR1 is SGHRS and CDR2 YFSETQ. The CDR3 totals 16 residues. Trimming at V came to 3 bases and at J to 4 bases, leaving 6 bases not matched to a gene.

This clone appeared a few times. Other DNA sequences of this sample code for an identical CDR3. This sequence joins TRBV2 and TRBJ2-7, with no clear D. V was pared by 4 bases and J by 5 bases, with 9 bases between. Germline CDR1 reads SNHLY; CDR2 reads FYNNEI. The CDR3 covers 12 residues. CDR3 in DNA: TGTGCCAGCAGTGTTAAGGGCCACGAGCAGTACTTC. It yields the protein CASSVKGHEQYF.

This clone showed up just once. This sequence joins TRBV14 and TRBJ2-6; D unresolved. The germline V gene encodes CDR1 SGHDN and CDR2 FVKESK. Between the trimmed V and J ends, which lost 2 bases and 0 bases, there was a span of 5 bases. This CDR3 region has 15 residues. The CDR3 spells CASSQIGSGANVLTF. CDR3 DNA sequence: TGTGCCAGCAGCCAAATCGGCTCTGGGGCCAACGTCCTGACTTTC.

V usage is TRBV10-3 and J usage is TRBJ2-1; TRBD2 matches at 7 bases. Per the germline V gene, CDR1 is ENHRY and CDR2 is SYGVKD. The CDR3 consists of 13 residues. V shed 8 bases and J 4 bases; nucleotides not matched to a gene: 5. The CDR3 nucleotides are TGTGCCATCTCCGGAGCGGGGTACAATGAGCAGTTCTTC. Protein: CAISGAGYNEQFF.

This clone turned up a few times. The V and J genes are TRBV2 and TRBJ2-7; 8 bases agree with TRBD2. The ends lost 6 bases at V and 2 bases at J; junction bases unmatched: 6. The CDR3 totals 14 residues. Germline CDR1 SNHLY, CDR2 FYNNEI. CDR3 sequence reads: CASRTDSGTYEQYF. The CDR3 coding sequence is TGTGCCAGCAGAACCGATAGCGGGACCTACGAGCAGTACTTC.

The genes are TRBV6-4 and TRBJ1-1, with a possible D match to TRBD1 (6 bases). This CDR3 has 14 amino acids. Trimming left V 5 bases short and J 5 bases short, with 15 bases between. Germline V lookup: CDR1 MRHNA, CDR2 SNTAGT. CDR3 residues: CASSPRGGETEAFF. CDR3 in DNA: TGTGCCAGCAGTCCCCGGGGGGGCGAGACTGAAGCTTTCTTT.

The rearrangement uses TRBV27 and TRBJ2-1, with TRBD2 matching over 7 bases. Trimming removed 6 bases from V and 4 bases from J; junction bases left unmatched: 12. CDR1 MNHEY and CDR2 SMNVEV come from the germline V gene (reference sequence). This CDR3 is built from 16 residues. This CDR3 is CASSEWGGSGYNEQFF. In DNA form, the CDR3 reads TGTGCCAGCAGCGAGTGGGGCGGGAGCGGATACAATGAGCAGTTCTTC.

This clone was recorded a few times. This chain uses TRBV27 with TRBJ1-4, with TRBD1 matching 7 bases. The germline V gene has CDR1 MNHEY and CDR2 SMNVEV (reference sequence). The CDR3 extends over 15 amino acids. Trimming cost V 4 bases and J 5 bases; bases outside gene matches: 7. The CDR3 nucleotides are TGTGCCAGCAGTTCCACCGGGACAGTAAATGAAAAACTGTTTTTT. This gives the protein CASSSTGTVNEKLFF.

This chain uses TRBV11-2 with TRBJ2-5; the match to TRBD1 covers 7 bases. CDR3 length equals 15 residues. With V trimmed by 2 bases and J by 0 bases, 3 bases remained unmatched. CDR1 SGHAT and CDR2 FQNNGV come from the germline V gene. The CDR3 sequence: CASSLRGTDQETQYF. Written as DNA, the CDR3 is TGTGCCAGCAGCTTACGTGGGACAGACCAAGAGACCCAGTACTTC.

This chain uses TRBV27 with TRBJ1-2, with 7 bases that match TRBD1. After removal of 11 bases from V and 10 bases from J, the junction contained 16 bases not matched to a gene. Germline V lookup: CDR1 MNHEY, CDR2 SMNVEV (reference sequence). The CDR3 consists of 13 residues. The CDR3 DNA is TGTGCCGTAACAGGGGCCAACACTCCTATCTACACCTTC. The encoded protein is CAVTGANTPIYTF.

V is TRBV6-5 and J is TRBJ1-2; 7 positions match TRBD1. The CDR3 has 14 amino acids. J was trimmed by 7 bases and V by 2 bases; bases with no gene match: 7. Germline V gene sequence: CDR1 MNHEY, CDR2 SVGAGI. The DNA of the CDR3 is TGTGCCAGCAGTTACCTCCAGGGGGTATTTGGCTACACCTTC. Amino acids: CASSYLQGVFGYTF.

The chain links TRBV6-1 to TRBJ1-5; D is ambiguous. CDR3 length: 11 residues. With 2 bases removed from V and 4 bases from J, the gap between germline ends came to 0 bases. Looked up from germline, CDR1 is MNHNS and CDR2 is SASEGT. The CDR3 nucleotides read TGTGCCAGCAGTGAAAATCAGCCCCAGCATTTT. Its protein is CASSENQPQHF.

This clone was recorded only once. This chain uses TRBV20-1 with TRBJ2-7; no clear D gene. The CDR3 has 11 amino acids. Germline CDR1 DFQATT, CDR2 SNEGSKA (reference sequence). V lost 7 bases, J lost 2 bases, and 9 bases lay in between. CDR3 region: CSGYLPYEQYF. The CDR3 region has the DNA TGCAGTGGGTACCTACCCTACGAGCAGTACTTC.

In this sample, this clone turned up a few times. The rearrangement links TRBV5-4 to TRBJ2-5; maybe TRBD1 (9 bases). Judging by the DNA end, TRBJ2-7 fits better; the J call may be wrong. In germline, CDR1 is SGHNT, CDR2 YYREEE (reference sequence). The CDR3 is 17 residues long. CDR3 sequence: CASSTPAGGQGPNEQYF. The CDR3 DNA reads as TGTGCCAGCAGCACCCCCGCGGGGGGACAGGGTCCCAACGAGCAGTACTTC.